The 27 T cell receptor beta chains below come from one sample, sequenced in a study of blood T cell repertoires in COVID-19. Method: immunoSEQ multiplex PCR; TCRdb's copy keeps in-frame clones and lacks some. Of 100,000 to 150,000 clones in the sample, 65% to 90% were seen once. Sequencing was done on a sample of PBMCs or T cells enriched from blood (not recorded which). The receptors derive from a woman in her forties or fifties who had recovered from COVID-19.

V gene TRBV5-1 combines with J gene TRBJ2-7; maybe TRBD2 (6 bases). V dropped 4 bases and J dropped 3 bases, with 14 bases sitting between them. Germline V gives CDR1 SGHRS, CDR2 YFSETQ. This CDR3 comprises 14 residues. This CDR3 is CASSVRDWHYEQYF. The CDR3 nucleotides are TGCGCCAGCAGCGTCCGGGACTGGCACTACGAGCAGTACTTC.

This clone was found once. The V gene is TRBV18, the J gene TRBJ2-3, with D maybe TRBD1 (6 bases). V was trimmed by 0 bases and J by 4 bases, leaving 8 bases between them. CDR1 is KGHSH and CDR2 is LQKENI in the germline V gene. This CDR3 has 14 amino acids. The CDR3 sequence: CASSPPPGADTQYF. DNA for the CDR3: TGTGCCAGCTCACCACCTCCAGGGGCAGATACGCAGTATTTT.

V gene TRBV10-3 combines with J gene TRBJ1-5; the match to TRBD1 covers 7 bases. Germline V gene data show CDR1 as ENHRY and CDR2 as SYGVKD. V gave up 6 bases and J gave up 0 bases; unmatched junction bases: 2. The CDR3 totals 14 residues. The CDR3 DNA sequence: TGTGCCATCAGAGGGACAGATAGCAATCAGCCCCAGCATTTT. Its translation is CAIRGTDSNQPQHF.

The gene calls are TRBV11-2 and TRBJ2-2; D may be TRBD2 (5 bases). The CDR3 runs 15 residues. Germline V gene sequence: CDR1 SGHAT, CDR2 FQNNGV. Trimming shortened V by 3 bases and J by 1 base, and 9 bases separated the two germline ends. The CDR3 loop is CASSLAGENTGELFF. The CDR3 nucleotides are TGTGCCAGCAGCTTGGCCGGGGAGAACACCGGGGAGCTGTTTTTT.

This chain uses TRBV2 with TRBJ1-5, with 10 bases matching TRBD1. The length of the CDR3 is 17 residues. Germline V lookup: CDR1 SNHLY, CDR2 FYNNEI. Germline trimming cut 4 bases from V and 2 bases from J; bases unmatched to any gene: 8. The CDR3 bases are TGTGCCAGCAGTGGGCCGGGACAGGGGAATGGCAATCAGCCCCAGCATTTT. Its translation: CASSGPGQGNGNQPQHF.

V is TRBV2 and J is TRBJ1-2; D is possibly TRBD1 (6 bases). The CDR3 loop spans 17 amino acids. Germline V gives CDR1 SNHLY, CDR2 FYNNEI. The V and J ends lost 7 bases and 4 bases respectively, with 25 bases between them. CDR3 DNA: TGTGCCAGCAATCCCCAGTTTGGGGGCCCGCCACTCTATGGCTACACCTTC. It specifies CASNPQFGGPPLYGYTF.

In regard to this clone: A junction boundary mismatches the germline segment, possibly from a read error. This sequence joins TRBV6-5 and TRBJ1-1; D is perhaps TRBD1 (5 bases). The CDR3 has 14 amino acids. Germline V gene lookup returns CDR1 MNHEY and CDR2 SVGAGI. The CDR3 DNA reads TGTGCCAGCCGTTACCGGGGGTCGGGCACTGAAGCTTTCTTT. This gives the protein CASRYRGSGTEAFF.

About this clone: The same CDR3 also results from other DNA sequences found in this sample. CDR3 sequence: CASSPSSYEQYF. For the CDR3, the DNA is TGTGCCAGCAGCCCTTCTAGTTACGAGCAGTACTTC. This rearrangement joins TRBV7-9 to TRBJ2-7; no firm D call. The germline V gene encodes CDR1 SEHNR and CDR2 FQNEAQ (reference sequence). Trimming took 5 bases from V and 4 from J, leaving 9 bases between them. This CDR3 has 12 amino acids.

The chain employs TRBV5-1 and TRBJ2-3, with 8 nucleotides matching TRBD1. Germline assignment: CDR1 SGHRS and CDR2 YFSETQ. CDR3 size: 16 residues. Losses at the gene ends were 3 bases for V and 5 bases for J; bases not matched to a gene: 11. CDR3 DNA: TGCGCCAGCAGCTCCGGGTCAGGGGGCACGAGAGATACGCAGTATTTT. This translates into CASSSGSGGTRDTQYF.

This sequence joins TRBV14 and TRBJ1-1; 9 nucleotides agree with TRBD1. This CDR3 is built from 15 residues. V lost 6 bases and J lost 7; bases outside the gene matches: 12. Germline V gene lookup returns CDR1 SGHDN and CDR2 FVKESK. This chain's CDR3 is CASRQNGQGLFEAFF. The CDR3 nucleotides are TGTGCCAGCAGACAGAACGGACAGGGGTTGTTTGAAGCTTTCTTT.

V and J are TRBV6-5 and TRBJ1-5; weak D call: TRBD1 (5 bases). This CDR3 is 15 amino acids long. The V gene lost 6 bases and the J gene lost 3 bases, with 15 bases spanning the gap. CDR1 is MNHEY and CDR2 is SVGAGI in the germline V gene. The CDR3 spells CASRADTITNQPQHF. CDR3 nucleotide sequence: TGTGCCAGCAGGGCGGACACGATCACCAATCAGCCCCAGCATTTT.

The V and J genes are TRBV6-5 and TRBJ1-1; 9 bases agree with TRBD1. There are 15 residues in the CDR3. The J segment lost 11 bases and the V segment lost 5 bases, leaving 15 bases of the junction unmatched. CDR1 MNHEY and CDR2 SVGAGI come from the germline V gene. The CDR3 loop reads CASSLRQGEGGGAFF. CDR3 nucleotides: TGTGCCAGCAGTCTACGACAGGGGGAGGGTGGGGGCGCTTTCTTT.

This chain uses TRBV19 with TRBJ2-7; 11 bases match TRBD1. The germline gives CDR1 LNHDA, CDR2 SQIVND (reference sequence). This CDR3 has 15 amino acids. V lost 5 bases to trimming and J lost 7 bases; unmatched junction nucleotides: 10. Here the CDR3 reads CASSVPGQGAGEQYF. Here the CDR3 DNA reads TGTGCCAGTAGTGTCCCAGGACAGGGGGCAGGGGAGCAGTACTTC. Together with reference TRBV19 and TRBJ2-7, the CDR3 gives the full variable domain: DGGITQSPKYLFRKEGQNVTLSCEQNLNHDAMYWYRQDPGQGLRLIYYSQIVNDFQKGDIAEGYSVSREKKESFPLTVTSAQKNPTAFYLCASSVPGQGAGEQYFGPGTRLTVT.

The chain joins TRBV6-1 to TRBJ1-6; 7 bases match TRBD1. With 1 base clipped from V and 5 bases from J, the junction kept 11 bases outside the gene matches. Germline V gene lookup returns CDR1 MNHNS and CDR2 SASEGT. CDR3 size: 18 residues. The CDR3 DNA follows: TGTGCCAGCAGTGAAGGGACCCTGACAGGGCTCAATAATTCACCCCTCCACTTT. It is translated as CASSEGTLTGLNNSPLHF.

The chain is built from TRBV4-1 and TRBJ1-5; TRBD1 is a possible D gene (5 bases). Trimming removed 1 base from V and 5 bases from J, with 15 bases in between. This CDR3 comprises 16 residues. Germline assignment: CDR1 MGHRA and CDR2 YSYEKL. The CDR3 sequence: CASSQVGRRRDQPQHF. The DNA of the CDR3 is TGCGCCAGCAGCCAAGTGGGACGAAGGAGGGATCAGCCCCAGCATTTT.

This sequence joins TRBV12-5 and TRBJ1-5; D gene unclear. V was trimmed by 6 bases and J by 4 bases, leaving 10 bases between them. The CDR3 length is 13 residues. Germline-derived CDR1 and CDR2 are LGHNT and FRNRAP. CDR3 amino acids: CASGRRVNQPQHF. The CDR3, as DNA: TGTGCTAGTGGCCGAAGAGTTAATCAGCCCCAGCATTTT.

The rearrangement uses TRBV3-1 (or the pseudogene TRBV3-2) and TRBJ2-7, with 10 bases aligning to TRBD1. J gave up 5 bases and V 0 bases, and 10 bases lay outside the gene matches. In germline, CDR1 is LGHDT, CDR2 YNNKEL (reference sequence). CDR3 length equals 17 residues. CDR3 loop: CASSQEVGGQGINEQYF. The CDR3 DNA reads TGTGCCAGCAGCCAAGAGGTCGGGGGACAGGGGATCAACGAGCAGTACTTC.

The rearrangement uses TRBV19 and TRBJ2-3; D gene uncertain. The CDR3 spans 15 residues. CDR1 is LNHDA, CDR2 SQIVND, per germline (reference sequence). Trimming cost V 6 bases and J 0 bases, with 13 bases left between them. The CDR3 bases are TGTGCCAGTAGCAAGAGAAGCCCCAGCACAGATACGCAGTATTTT. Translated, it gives CASSKRSPSTDTQYF.

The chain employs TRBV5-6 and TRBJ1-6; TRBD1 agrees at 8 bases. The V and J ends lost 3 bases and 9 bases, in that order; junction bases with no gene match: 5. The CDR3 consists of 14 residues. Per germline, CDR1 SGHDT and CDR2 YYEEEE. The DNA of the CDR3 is TGTGCCAGCAGCTACGGGACAGGCGGTTCACCCCTCCACTTT. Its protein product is CASSYGTGGSPLHF.

The CDR3 DNA sequence: TGTGCCAGCAGCTCTACCTGGACAGGGGGAAACTCTGGAAACACCATATATTTT. Translated, it gives CASSSTWTGGNSGNTIYF. J is TRBJ1-3 and V is TRBV11-3; TRBD1 matches at 10 bases. Trimming cost V 4 bases and J 0 bases; bases outside gene matches: 9. The germline CDR1 and CDR2 sequences are SGHNT and YENEEA. The CDR3 runs to 18 residues.

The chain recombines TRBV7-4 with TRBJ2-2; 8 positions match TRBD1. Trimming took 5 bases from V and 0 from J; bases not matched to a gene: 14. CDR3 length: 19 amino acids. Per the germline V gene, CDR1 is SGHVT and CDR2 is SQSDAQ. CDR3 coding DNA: TGTGCCAGCAGCCCCCGACAGGGGAGAAACCTCGCGAACACCGGGGAGCTGTTTTTT. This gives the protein CASSPRQGRNLANTGELFF.

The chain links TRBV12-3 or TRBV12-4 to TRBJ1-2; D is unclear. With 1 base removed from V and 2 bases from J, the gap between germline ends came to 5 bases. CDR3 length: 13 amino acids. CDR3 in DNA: TGTGCCAGCAGTTTAGGTCAGAACTATGGCTACACCTTC. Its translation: CASSLGQNYGYTF.

As DNA, the CDR3 is TGTGCCAGCAGCCAAGACAGGGAGGCACTGTTTTTT. Its protein product is CASSQDREALFF. The chain links TRBV4-2 to TRBJ1-4; the D gene is possibly TRBD1 (5 bases). Germline V gene sequence: CDR1 LGHNA, CDR2 YNFKEQ. Trimming removed 0 bases at V and 13 bases at J, with 9 bases between. This CDR3 region has 12 residues.

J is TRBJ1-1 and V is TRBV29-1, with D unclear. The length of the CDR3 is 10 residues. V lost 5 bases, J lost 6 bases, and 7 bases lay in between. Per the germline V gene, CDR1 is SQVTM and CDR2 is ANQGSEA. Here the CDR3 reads CSVQVSEAFF. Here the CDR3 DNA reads TGCAGCGTTCAGGTCTCTGAAGCTTTCTTT.

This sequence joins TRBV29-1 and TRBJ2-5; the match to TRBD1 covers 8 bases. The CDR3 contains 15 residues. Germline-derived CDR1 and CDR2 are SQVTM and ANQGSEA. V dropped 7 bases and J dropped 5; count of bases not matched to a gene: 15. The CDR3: CSGGQGGGSSETQYF. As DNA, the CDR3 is TGCAGCGGAGGACAGGGAGGAGGATCGTCCGAGACCCAGTACTTC.

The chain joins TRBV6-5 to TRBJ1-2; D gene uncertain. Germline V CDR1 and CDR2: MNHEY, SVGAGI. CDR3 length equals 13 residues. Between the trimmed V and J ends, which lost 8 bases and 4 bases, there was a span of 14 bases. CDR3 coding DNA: TGTGCCAGCTCCATATTAGAGAGCTATGGCTACACCTTC. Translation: CASSILESYGYTF.

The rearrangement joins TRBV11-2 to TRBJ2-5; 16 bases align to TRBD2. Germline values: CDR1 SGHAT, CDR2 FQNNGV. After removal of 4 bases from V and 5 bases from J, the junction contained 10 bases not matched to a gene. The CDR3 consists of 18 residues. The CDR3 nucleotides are TGTGCCAGCAGCTATCCCGGGACTAGCGGGGGGGCGTGGGAGACCCAGTACTTC. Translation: CASSYPGTSGGAWETQYF. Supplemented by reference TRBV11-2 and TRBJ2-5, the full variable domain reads EAGVAQSPRYKIIEKRQSVAFWCNPISGHATLYWYQQILGQGPKLLIQFQNNGVVDDSQLPKDRFSAERLKGVDSTLKIQPAKLEDSAVYLCASSYPGTSGGAWETQYFGPGTRLLVL.